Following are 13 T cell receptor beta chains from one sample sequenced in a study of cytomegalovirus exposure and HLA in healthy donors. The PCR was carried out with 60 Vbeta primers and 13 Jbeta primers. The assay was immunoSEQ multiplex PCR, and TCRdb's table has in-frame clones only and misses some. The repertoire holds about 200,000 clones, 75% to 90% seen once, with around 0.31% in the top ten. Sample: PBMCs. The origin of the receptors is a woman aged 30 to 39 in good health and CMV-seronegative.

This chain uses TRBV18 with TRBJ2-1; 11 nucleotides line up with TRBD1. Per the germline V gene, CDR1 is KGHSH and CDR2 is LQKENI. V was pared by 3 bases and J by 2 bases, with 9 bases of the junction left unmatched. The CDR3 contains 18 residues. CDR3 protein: CASSPGTGGSGTYNEQFF. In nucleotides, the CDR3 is TGTGCCAGCTCACCCGGGACAGGGGGATCGGGGACCTACAATGAGCAGTTCTTC.

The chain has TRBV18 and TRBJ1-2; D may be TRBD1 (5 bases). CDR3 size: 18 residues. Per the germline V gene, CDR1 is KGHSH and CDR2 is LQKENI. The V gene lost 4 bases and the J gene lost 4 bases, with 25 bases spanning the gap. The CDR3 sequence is CASSLTDITGPPGYGYTF. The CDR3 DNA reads TGTGCCAGCTCACTAACTGATATCACAGGACCTCCGGGCTATGGCTACACCTTC. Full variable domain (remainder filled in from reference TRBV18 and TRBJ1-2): NAGVMQNPRHLVRRRGQEARLRCSPMKGHSHVYWYRQLPEEGLKFMVYLQKENIIDESGMPKERFSAEFPKEGPSILRIQQVVRGDSAAYFCASSLTDITGPPGYGYTFGSGTRLTVV.

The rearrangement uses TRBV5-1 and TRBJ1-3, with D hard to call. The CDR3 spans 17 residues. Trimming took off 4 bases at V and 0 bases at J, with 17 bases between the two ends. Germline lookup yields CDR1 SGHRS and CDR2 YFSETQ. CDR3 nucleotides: TGCGCCAGCAGCCCGGACCCCCCAGGACTCTCTGGAAACACCATATATTTT. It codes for CASSPDPPGLSGNTIYF. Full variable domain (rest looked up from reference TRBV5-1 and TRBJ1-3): KAGVTQTPRYLIKTRGQQVTLSCSPISGHRSVSWYQQTPGQGLQFLFEYFSETQRNKGNFPGRFSGRQFSNSRSEMNVSTLELGDSALYLCASSPDPPGLSGNTIYFGEGSWLTVV.

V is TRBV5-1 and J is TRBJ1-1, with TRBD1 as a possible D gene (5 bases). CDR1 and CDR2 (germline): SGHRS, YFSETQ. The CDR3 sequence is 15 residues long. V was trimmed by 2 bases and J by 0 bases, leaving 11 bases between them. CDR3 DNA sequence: TGCGCCAGCAGCTTCGAACAGGCGCTGAACACTGAAGCTTTCTTT. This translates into CASSFEQALNTEAFF. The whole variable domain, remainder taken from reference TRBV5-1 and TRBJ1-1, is KAGVTQTPRYLIKTRGQQVTLSCSPISGHRSVSWYQQTPGQGLQFLFEYFSETQRNKGNFPGRFSGRQFSNSRSEMNVSTLELGDSALYLCASSFEQALNTEAFFGQGTRLTVV.

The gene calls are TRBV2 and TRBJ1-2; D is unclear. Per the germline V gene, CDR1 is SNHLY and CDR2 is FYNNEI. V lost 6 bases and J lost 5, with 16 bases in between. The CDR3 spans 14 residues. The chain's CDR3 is CASSAERAGYGYTF. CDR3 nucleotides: TGTGCCAGCAGCGCAGAACGGGCGGGGTATGGCTACACCTTC.

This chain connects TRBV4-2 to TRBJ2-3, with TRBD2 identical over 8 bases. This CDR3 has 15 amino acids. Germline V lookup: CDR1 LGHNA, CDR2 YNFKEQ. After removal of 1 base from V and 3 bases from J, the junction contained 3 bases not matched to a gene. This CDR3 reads CASSQAGGTTDTQYF. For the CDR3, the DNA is TGTGCCAGCAGCCAAGCGGGGGGGACGACAGATACGCAGTATTTT.

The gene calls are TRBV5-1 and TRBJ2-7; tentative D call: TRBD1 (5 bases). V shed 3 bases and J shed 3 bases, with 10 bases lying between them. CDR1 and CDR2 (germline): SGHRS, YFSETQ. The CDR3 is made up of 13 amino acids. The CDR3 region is CASSWQGDYEQYF. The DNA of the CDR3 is TGCGCCAGCAGCTGGCAGGGTGACTACGAGCAGTACTTC.

DNA of the CDR3: TGTGCCAGCAGTGAACTTAGGGCGGGCTACGAGCAGTACTTC. It encodes CASSELRAGYEQYF. V gene TRBV6-1 combines with J gene TRBJ2-7; tentatively, D is TRBD2 (5 bases). V was shortened by 2 bases and J by 3 bases, with 11 bases between the two germline ends. Germline V CDR1 and CDR2: MNHNS, SASEGT. This CDR3 contains 14 residues.

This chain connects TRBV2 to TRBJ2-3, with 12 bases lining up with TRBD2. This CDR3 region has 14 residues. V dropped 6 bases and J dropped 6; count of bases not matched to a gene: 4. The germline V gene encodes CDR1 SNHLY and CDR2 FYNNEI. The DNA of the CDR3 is TGTGCCAGCAGGCGACTAGCGGGAGCGGATACGCAGTATTTT. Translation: CASRRLAGADTQYF.

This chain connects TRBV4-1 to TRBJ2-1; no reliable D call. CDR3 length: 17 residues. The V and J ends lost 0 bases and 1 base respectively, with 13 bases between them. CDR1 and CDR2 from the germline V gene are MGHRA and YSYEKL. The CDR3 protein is CASSQDIAVVSYNEQFF. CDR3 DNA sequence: TGCGCCAGCAGCCAAGATATAGCCGTCGTATCCTACAATGAGCAGTTCTTC.

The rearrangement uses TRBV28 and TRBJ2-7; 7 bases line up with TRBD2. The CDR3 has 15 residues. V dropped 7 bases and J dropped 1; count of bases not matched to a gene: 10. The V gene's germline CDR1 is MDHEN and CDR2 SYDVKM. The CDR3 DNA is TGTGCCAGCACCGTGTCTAGCGGAGTTTCCTACGAGCAGTACTTC. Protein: CASTVSSGVSYEQYF.

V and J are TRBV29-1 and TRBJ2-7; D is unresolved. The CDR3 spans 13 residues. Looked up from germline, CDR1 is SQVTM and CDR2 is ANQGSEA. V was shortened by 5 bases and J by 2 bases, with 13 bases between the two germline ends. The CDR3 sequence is CSVRLPVAYEQYF. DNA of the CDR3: TGCAGCGTTCGGTTGCCCGTGGCCTACGAGCAGTACTTC.

In DNA form, the CDR3 reads TGTGCCAGCAGCGGACAGGGGGCCGGGGAGCTGTTTTTT. Its protein is CASSGQGAGELFF. The genes are TRBV25-1 and TRBJ2-2; 10 nucleotides line up with TRBD1. Looked up from germline, CDR1 is MGHDK and CDR2 is SYGVNS. The CDR3 is 13 amino acids. Trimming at V came to 6 bases and at J to 6 bases, leaving 1 base not matched to a gene.